Listed here is a single T cell receptor beta chain. The sample originates from a study of early T cells in non-severe SARS-CoV-2 infection. Study details: Chains from this unsorted whole-blood bulk RNA could not be paired.

TCRdb re-called the 5' RACE reads through MiXCR, storing one row per CDR3 protein. This table has roughly 57,000 distinct CDR3 sequences, 9% to 15% appearing once. Germline V gene lookup returns CDR1 LGHDT and CDR2 YNNKEL (reference sequence). V shed 4 bases and J shed 8 bases, with 12 bases lying between them. The CDR3 sequence is 13 residues long. The source material was whole blood, sampled at baseline. The chain links TRBV3-1 to TRBJ2-1; D perhaps matches TRBD2 (6 bases). The TCR comes from an adult who was a healthcare worker with PCR-confirmed SARS-CoV-2 infection or an uninfected control (not recorded which). Here the CDR3 DNA reads TGTGCCAGCAGCCCCATTAGCGGATATGAGCAGTTCTTC. Translated, it gives CASSPISGYEQFF.